The 25 T cell receptor beta chains below were found in one sample sequenced in a study of CD8 T cells in Susac syndrome. Random hexamers were used to reverse transcribe the RNA input (0.5 to 1 ug). TCRdb re-called the immunoSEQ multiplex PCR reads with MiXCR, one entry per CDR3 protein. Of around 130,000 distinct CDR3 sequences in the sample, 90% to 95% are singletons; the top ten hold over 0.1%. Source material: CD4+ T cells from PBMCs. The receptors were gathered from a human donor with multiple sclerosis.

J is TRBJ2-3 and V is TRBV12-3 or TRBV12-4; D might be TRBD2 (6 bases). V lost 3 bases, J lost 1 base, and 11 bases lay in between. There are 15 residues in the CDR3. Here the CDR3 DNA reads TGTGCCAGCAGTTTGACGGGCGGGGGCACAGATACGCAGTATTTT. Translated: CASSLTGGGTDTQYF.

The CDR3 here is CASRGQGSYNSPLHF. The DNA for the CDR3 is TGTGCCAGCAGGGGACAGGGGTCCTATAATTCACCCCTCCACTTT. The chain links TRBV12-3 or TRBV12-4 to TRBJ1-6, with 10 positions matching TRBD1. The CDR3 totals 15 residues. J was trimmed by 1 base and V by 6 bases; bases with no gene match: 0.

The genes are TRBV21-1 and TRBJ1-2. TRBV21-1 is described as a pseudogene. The CDR3 covers 15 residues. CDR3 protein: CASSKEGAKNYGYTF. In DNA form, the CDR3 reads TGTGCCAGCAGCAAAGAGGGTGCCAAGAACTATGGCTACACCTTC.

V usage is TRBV29-1 and J usage is TRBJ1-2; 11 bases are a match to TRBD1. J gave up 6 bases and V 1 base, and 4 bases lay outside the gene matches. CDR1 and CDR2 (germline): SQVTM, ANQGSEA. The CDR3 loop spans 14 amino acids. The CDR3 sequence is CSVEAGQGEDGYTF. CDR3 coding DNA: TGCAGCGTTGAAGCGGGACAGGGGGAAGATGGCTACACCTTC.

The chain links TRBV29-1 to TRBJ2-7; the D gene is possibly TRBD2 (6 bases). The V gene lost 0 bases and the J gene lost 2 bases, with 11 bases spanning the gap. From germline, CDR1 is SQVTM and CDR2 ANQGSEA. The CDR3 contains 14 residues. CDR3 amino acids: CSVEEAGGPYEQYF. In DNA, the CDR3 is TGCAGCGTTGAAGAAGCGGGCGGACCCTACGAGCAGTACTTC.

The rearrangement links TRBV20-1 to TRBJ1-1; D is undetermined. Germline CDR1 and CDR2: DFQATT and SNEGSKA (reference sequence). Between the trimmed V and J ends, which lost 4 bases and 5 bases, there was a span of 14 bases. The CDR3 loop spans 13 amino acids. CDR3 loop: CSATRPDGTEAFF. Written as DNA, the CDR3 is TGCAGTGCTACCAGGCCTGACGGGACTGAAGCTTTCTTT.

The gene calls are TRBV15 and TRBJ1-1, with D maybe TRBD1 (6 bases). The CDR3 spans 13 residues. Germline loops: CDR1 LNHNV, CDR2 YYDKDF (reference sequence). V dropped 9 bases and J dropped 1 base, with 12 bases sitting between them. This CDR3 is CATQQGWNTEAFF. In nucleotides, the CDR3 is TGTGCCACACAACAGGGATGGAACACTGAAGCTTTCTTT.

This chain links TRBV9 with TRBJ2-5, with D unclear. Germline V lookup: CDR1 SGDLS, CDR2 YYNGEE. Trimming took off 0 bases at V and 5 bases at J, with 11 bases between the two ends. The CDR3 sequence is 14 residues long. CDR3 nucleotide sequence: TGTGCCAGCAGCGTAGACTCCCTATCTGAGACCCAGTACTTC. Protein sequence: CASSVDSLSETQYF.

The rearrangement links TRBV3-1 to TRBJ1-2, with D maybe TRBD1 (5 bases). Germline CDR1 is LGHDT and CDR2 is YNNKEL (reference sequence). Trimming pared 3 bases from V and 4 bases from J, leaving 12 bases between. The CDR3 is made up of 14 amino acids. Here the CDR3 reads CASSHRDLVYGYTF. The CDR3 DNA reads TGTGCCAGCAGCCACAGGGACCTTGTCTATGGCTACACCTTC.

The chain has TRBV7-2 and TRBJ2-7; D might be TRBD1 (6 bases). Germline V CDR1 and CDR2: SGHTA, FQGNSA. V lost 5 bases to trimming and J lost 0 bases, with 17 bases between them. The CDR3 totals 16 residues. In nucleotides, the CDR3 is TGTGCCAGCAGCCTCCGGGACACCGCATACTCCTACGAGCAGTACTTC. Its protein product is CASSLRDTAYSYEQYF.

Here the CDR3 DNA reads TGTGCCAGCAGCCCCTCGACAGGGAAATACGAGCAGTACTTC. Encoded protein: CASSPSTGKYEQYF. J is TRBJ2-7 and V is TRBV7-9; 7 bases are shared with TRBD1. CDR1 SEHNR and CDR2 FQNEAQ come from the germline V gene (reference sequence). The CDR3 totals 14 residues. The ends lost 5 bases at V and 4 bases at J; junction bases unmatched: 8.

This chain joins TRBV5-1 and TRBJ2-7, with D hard to call. Germline CDR1 is SGHRS and CDR2 is YFSETQ. V lost 0 bases and J 2 bases, leaving 9 bases between the germline ends. The CDR3 extends over 14 amino acids. The CDR3 region has the DNA TGCGCCAGCAGCTTGGGAATCAGGACCTACGAGCAGTACTTC. This sequence encodes CASSLGIRTYEQYF.

The chain employs TRBV7-2 and TRBJ2-2; D remains ambiguous. The V gene's germline CDR1 is SGHTA and CDR2 FQGNSA. Trimming removed 1 base from V and 7 bases from J, with 13 bases in between. CDR3 length: 15 amino acids. DNA of the CDR3: TGTGCCAGCAGCTTAGAGTCCCTGTTCTTCGGGGAGCTGTTTTTT. Protein: CASSLESLFFGELFF.

This CDR3 reads CASSPHPGTDSYEQYF. The CDR3, as DNA: TGTGCCAGCAGTCCACACCCCGGGACTGACTCCTACGAGCAGTACTTC. The gene calls are TRBV28 and TRBJ2-7; maybe TRBD2 (6 bases). Germline V gives CDR1 MDHEN, CDR2 SYDVKM. The CDR3 totals 16 residues. V was cut by 5 bases and J by 0 bases, with 17 bases left in between.

V is TRBV6-5 and J is TRBJ1-1; possibly TRBD1 for D (6 bases). Germline assignment: CDR1 MNHEY and CDR2 SVGAGI. The ends were cut back, 7 bases at V and 5 bases at J, with 14 bases in the middle. The length of the CDR3 is 13 residues. In DNA, the CDR3 is TGTGCCAGCAATGAACAGGGTGGTACTGAAGCTTTCTTT. This codes for CASNEQGGTEAFF.

J is TRBJ1-2 and V is TRBV7-9; 8 bases are shared with TRBD1. The CDR3 sequence is 17 residues long. The V and J ends lost 5 bases and 5 bases, in that order; junction bases with no gene match: 16. CDR1 and CDR2 (germline): SEHNR, FQNEAQ (reference sequence). This CDR3 reads CASSNPGQGNLGYGYTF. As DNA, the CDR3 is TGTGCCAGCAGCAACCCCGGACAGGGTAACTTGGGATATGGCTACACCTTC.

V is TRBV27 and J is TRBJ2-3; 13 bases are a match to TRBD2. V lost 3 bases to trimming and J lost 1 base; unmatched junction nucleotides: 7. The germline gives CDR1 MNHEY, CDR2 SMNVEV (reference sequence). The length of the CDR3 is 18 residues. The CDR3 here is CASSFRLGLAGGTDTQYF. The CDR3 DNA is TGTGCCAGCAGTTTCCGACTAGGACTAGCGGGGGGCACAGATACGCAGTATTTT.

V is TRBV28 and J is TRBJ1-1; D is undetermined. This CDR3 contains 13 residues. V was shortened by 8 bases and J by 0 bases, with 10 bases between the two germline ends. CDR1 MDHEN and CDR2 SYDVKM come from the germline V gene. The CDR3 region has the DNA TGTGCCAGCCGAGTGAGTTTGAACACTGAAGCTTTCTTT. This codes for CASRVSLNTEAFF.

V is TRBV29-1 and J is TRBJ2-6; 10 nucleotides agree with TRBD1. J was trimmed by 0 bases and V by 3 bases; bases with no gene match: 8. The CDR3 extends over 18 amino acids. Per germline, CDR1 SQVTM and CDR2 ANQGSEA. CDR3 protein: CSVDGGTGALSGANVLTF. The CDR3 DNA sequence: TGCAGCGTTGATGGTGGGACAGGGGCCCTCTCTGGGGCCAACGTCCTGACTTTC.

This clonotype was observed a single time. This chain connects TRBV30 to TRBJ1-1, with D maybe TRBD1 (5 bases). CDR1 is GTSNPN, CDR2 SVGIG, per germline (reference sequence). With 4 bases removed from V and 11 bases from J, the gap between germline ends came to 11 bases. The CDR3 has 10 residues. This chain's CDR3 is CAWKGDPAFF. The CDR3, as DNA: TGTGCCTGGAAAGGGGATCCGGCTTTCTTT.

This clonotype has more than one count but fewer than ten. The CDR3 sequence: CATSRPGQGPNGYTF. The CDR3 DNA reads as TGTGCCACCAGCAGGCCGGGACAGGGACCCAATGGCTACACCTTC. This chain connects TRBV15 to TRBJ1-2, with 9 nucleotides matching TRBD1. The CDR3 extends over 15 amino acids. Germline V lookup: CDR1 LNHNV, CDR2 YYDKDF (reference sequence). The V and J ends lost 3 bases and 6 bases, in that order; junction bases with no gene match: 8.

The rearrangement uses TRBV5-6 and TRBJ2-7; 11 bases fit TRBD1. The CDR3 runs to 16 residues. V gave up 4 bases and J gave up 1 base; unmatched junction bases: 7. CDR1 SGHDT and CDR2 YYEEEE come from the germline V gene. The DNA for the CDR3 is TGTGCCAGCAGCGCACGGACAGGGGGCGCTTCCTACGAGCAGTACTTC. This sequence encodes CASSARTGGASYEQYF.

The CDR3 DNA reads TGTGCCAGCAGCCGCGGTACAGATACGCAGTATTTT. Encoded protein: CASSRGTDTQYF. This chain uses TRBV4-2 with TRBJ2-3; D is unclear. From germline, CDR1 is LGHNA and CDR2 YNFKEQ. The length of the CDR3 is 12 residues. The V end lost 4 bases, the J end lost 3 bases, and 5 bases lay between the germline ends.

This chain connects TRBV12-3 or TRBV12-4 to TRBJ2-7; TRBD2 agrees at 7 bases. The CDR3 consists of 14 residues. V lost 7 bases, J lost 1 base, and 7 bases stayed unmatched. DNA for the CDR3: TGTGCCAGCACCCGGGGAGGGCCGTCCTACGAGCAGTACTTC. This sequence encodes CASTRGGPSYEQYF.

The chain joins TRBV3-1 to TRBJ1-1; TRBD1 might be the D (5 bases). Trimming stripped 6 bases from V and 2 bases from J, with 16 bases between. Germline CDR1 and CDR2: LGHDT and YNNKEL (reference sequence). CDR3 length equals 15 residues. CDR3: CASSVMQGYNTEAFF. CDR3 DNA sequence: TGTGCCAGCAGTGTTATGCAGGGATATAACACTGAAGCTTTCTTT.